The 15 T cell receptor beta chains in this list originate from one sample, sequenced in a study of T cells in Graves' hyperthyroidism and ophthalmopathy. Amplified TCR beta CDR3 regions derived from RNA transcripts. TCR CDR3 underwent first-round RT-PCR with the HTBI primer set. TCRdb re-analysed the multiplex PCR reads in MiXCR, keeping a single row per CDR3 protein. Of about 360,000 distinct CDR3 sequences listed, about 15% were seen once; the top ten hold 25% to 35%. Sequenced sample: blood. The receptors here all came from a woman aged 18-29 years with Graves' hyperthyroidism that later progressed to Graves' ophthalmopathy.

The rearrangement joins TRBV7-2 to TRBJ1-5; D call uncertain. Germline CDR1 is SGHTA and CDR2 is FQGNSA. V was clipped by 6 bases and J by 0 bases, with 18 bases between them. The CDR3 has 17 residues. DNA for the CDR3: TGTGCCAGCAGTCCCCGTTTCGGGGTCTATAGCAATCAGCCCCAGCATTTT. Encoded protein: CASSPRFGVYSNQPQHF.

This clonotype came up a few times. The chain joins TRBV20-1 to TRBJ2-3; 14 bases are shared with TRBD2. Germline V gene data show CDR1 as DFQATT and CDR2 as SNEGSKA (reference sequence). J gave up 4 bases and V 4 bases, and 13 bases lay outside the gene matches. The CDR3 extends over 18 amino acids. CDR3 coding DNA: TGCAGTGCTACCAGTATAAGACTAGCGGGAGGGCCCCCAGATACGCAGTATTTT. As protein: CSATSIRLAGGPPDTQYF.

This clonotype was detected a few times. This sequence may be a read error, since a much larger clone differs from it by one base. No conserved phenylalanine or tryptophan ends this CDR3, so it is likely a read error. The genes are TRBV2 and TRBJ2-7; D gene unclear. Germline V gene data show CDR1 as SNHLY and CDR2 as FYNNEI. This CDR3 contains 12 residues. V was cut by 5 bases and J by 3 bases, with 8 bases left in between. In DNA form, the CDR3 reads TGTGCCAGCAGTCCTAGTTTCTACGAGCAGTACCTC. Amino acids: CASSPSFYEQYL.

In its sample, this clonotype was seen many times. V gene TRBV28 combines with J gene TRBJ2-7; 7 nucleotides align to TRBD1. The CDR3 runs to 12 residues. The junction had 5 bases not matched to a gene; V was cut back by 3 bases and J by 9 bases. CDR1 is MDHEN, CDR2 SYDVKM, per germline. The CDR3 DNA reads as TGTGCCAGCAGTTTGCGAGGGGGCGTGCAGTACTTC. Residues: CASSLRGGVQYF.

This clonotype appeared many times. The rearrangement links TRBV19 to TRBJ1-5, with TRBD1 matching 7 bases. Germline assignment: CDR1 LNHDA and CDR2 SQIVND (reference sequence). The CDR3 is 15 residues long. V lost 5 bases and J lost 5; bases outside the gene matches: 9. The DNA for the CDR3 is TGTGCCAGTAGTTTGAACAGGGGCGAGGATCAGCCCCAGCATTTT. Its translation: CASSLNRGEDQPQHF.

In its sample, this clonotype was seen a few times. A single base separates this from a much larger clone, so it may be a read error. The CDR3 coding sequence is TGCAGTGCTAGAGGGACTAGCGGGAGCGTCGGGGAGCTGCTTTTT. Translated, it gives CSARGTSGSVGELLF. The chain employs TRBV20-1 and TRBJ2-2; the match to TRBD2 covers 13 bases. Germline loops: CDR1 DFQATT, CDR2 SNEGSKA (reference sequence). There are 15 residues in the CDR3.

This clonotype was found many times. The rearrangement uses TRBV28 and TRBJ2-3; weak D call: TRBD2 (6 bases). CDR3 length: 15 residues. Looked up from germline, CDR1 is MDHEN and CDR2 is SYDVKM. V was pared by 6 bases and J by 2 bases, with 15 bases between. CDR3 bases: TGTGCCAGCAGGTCTCGTAGCGGACCCACAGATACGCAGTATTTT. Protein: CASRSRSGPTDTQYF. The full variable domain, with the rest looked up from reference TRBV28 and TRBJ2-3, is DVKVTQSSRYLVKRTGEKVFLECVQDMDHENMFWYRQDPGLGLRLIYFSYDVKMKEKGDIPEGYSVSREKKERFSLILESASTNQTSMYLCASRSRSGPTDTQYFGPGTRLTVL.

This clonotype was recorded a few times. V is TRBV30 and J is TRBJ1-3; weak D call: TRBD1 (5 bases). V was cut by 0 bases and J by 3 bases, with 6 bases left in between. This CDR3 has 13 residues. Per the germline V gene, CDR1 is GTSNPN and CDR2 is SVGIG (reference sequence). The CDR3 sequence: CAWSVGGGNTIYF. The CDR3 DNA reads TGTGCCTGGAGTGTCGGGGGTGGAAACACCATATATTTT.

On this clonotype: A read error may explain this, as a much larger clone is one base away. This chain joins TRBV29-1 and TRBJ2-1; D is ambiguous. Trimming shortened V by 4 bases and J by 2 bases, and 21 bases separated the two germline ends. The length of the CDR3 is 17 residues. The germline V gene has CDR1 SQVTM and CDR2 ANQGSEA. CDR3: CSVARAVGPFAYNEQFF. The CDR3 nucleotides are TGCAGCGTTGCTAGGGCGGTAGGGCCCTTCGCCTACAATGAGCAGTTCTTC.

This clonotype was recorded many times. This chain uses TRBV29-1 with TRBJ2-1; D is perhaps TRBD1 or TRBD2 (5 bases each). The CDR3 runs to 11 residues. V lost 6 bases to trimming and J lost 12 bases, with 15 bases between them. CDR1 is SQVTM and CDR2 is ANQGSEA in the germline V gene. The CDR3 sequence is CSVLRGDRQFF. CDR3 in DNA: TGCAGCGTCTTACGAGGGGACCGGCAGTTCTTC.

V gene TRBV12-3 or TRBV12-4 combines with J gene TRBJ2-3, with TRBD2 matching over 8 bases. With 2 bases clipped from V and 4 bases from J, the junction kept 11 bases outside the gene matches. The CDR3 is 17 residues long. CDR3 DNA: TGTGCCAGCAGTTTAAAGCGGGGGCCCCCTCACCCAGATACGCAGTATTTT. This gives the protein CASSLKRGPPHPDTQYF.

This clonotype came up many times. V gene TRBV18 combines with J gene TRBJ2-7; 7 bases fit TRBD1. The CDR3 consists of 16 residues. With V trimmed by 0 bases and J by 7 bases, 12 bases remained unmatched. The germline gives CDR1 KGHSH, CDR2 LQKENI. CDR3 sequence: CASSPPDRTLPREQYF. The DNA for the CDR3 is TGTGCCAGCTCACCACCGGACAGGACCCTGCCTAGGGAGCAGTACTTC.

This clonotype was seen only a few times. This chain uses TRBV27 with TRBJ1-2, with 7 positions matching TRBD1. V shed 7 bases and J 1 base; nucleotides not matched to a gene: 15. Per the germline V gene, CDR1 is MNHEY and CDR2 is SMNVEV (reference sequence). The length of the CDR3 is 17 residues. CDR3 sequence: CASTLGQEDPFNYGYTF. The CDR3 nucleotides are TGTGCCAGCACTCTTGGACAGGAGGATCCCTTTAACTATGGCTACACCTTC.

As to this clonotype: A read error may produce the germline difference seen at one junction end. This chain joins TRBV11-1 and TRBJ2-1, with D tentatively TRBD1 or TRBD2 (5 bases each). The CDR3 sequence is 15 residues long. Germline assignment: CDR1 SGHAT and CDR2 FQDESV (reference sequence). The CDR3 nucleotides are TGTGCCAGCAGCCCGGGGCGAAGCTCCTACAATGAGCAGTCCTTC. Its translation is CASSPGRSSYNEQSF.

This clonotype was observed a few times. The chain links TRBV2 to TRBJ1-1, with a possible D match to TRBD1 (5 bases). CDR3 length equals 14 residues. Germline-derived CDR1 and CDR2 are SNHLY and FYNNEI. Deletions cut 8 bases from V and 1 base from J, with 14 bases between. CDR3 sequence: CASRRDATNTEAFF. The CDR3 coding sequence is TGTGCCAGCCGAAGGGACGCCACGAACACTGAAGCTTTCTTT.